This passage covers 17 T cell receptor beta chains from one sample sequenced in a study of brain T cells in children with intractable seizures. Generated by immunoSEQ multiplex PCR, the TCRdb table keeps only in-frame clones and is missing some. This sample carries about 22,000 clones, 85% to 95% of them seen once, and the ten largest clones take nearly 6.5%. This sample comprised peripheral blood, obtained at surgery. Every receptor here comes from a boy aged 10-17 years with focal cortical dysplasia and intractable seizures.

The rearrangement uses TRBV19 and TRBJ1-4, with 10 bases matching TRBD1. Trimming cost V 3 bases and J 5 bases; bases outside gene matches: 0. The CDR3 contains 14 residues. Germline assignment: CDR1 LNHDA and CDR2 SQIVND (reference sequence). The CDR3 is CASSMGQGNEKLFF. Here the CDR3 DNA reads TGTGCCAGTAGTATGGGACAGGGGAATGAAAAACTGTTTTTT.

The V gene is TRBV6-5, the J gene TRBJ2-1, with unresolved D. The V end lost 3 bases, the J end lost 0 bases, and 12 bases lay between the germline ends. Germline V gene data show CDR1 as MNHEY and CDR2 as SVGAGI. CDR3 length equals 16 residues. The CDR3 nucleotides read TGTGCCAGCAGTTATGGCCGGCCAAGCTCCTACAATGAGCAGTTCTTC. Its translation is CASSYGRPSSYNEQFF.

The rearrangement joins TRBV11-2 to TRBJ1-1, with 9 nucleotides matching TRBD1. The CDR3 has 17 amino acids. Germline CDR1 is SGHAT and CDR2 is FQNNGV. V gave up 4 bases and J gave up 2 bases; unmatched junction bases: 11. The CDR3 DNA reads TGTGCCAGCAGCTCCCGACGGACAGGGGTCGGAAACACTGAAGCTTTCTTT. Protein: CASSSRRTGVGNTEAFF.

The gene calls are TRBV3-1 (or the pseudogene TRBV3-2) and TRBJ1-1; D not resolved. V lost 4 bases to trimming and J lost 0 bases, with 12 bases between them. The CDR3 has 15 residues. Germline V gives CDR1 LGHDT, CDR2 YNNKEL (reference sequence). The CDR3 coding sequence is TGTGCCAGCAGCCGTGAGGGAGGGTTGAACACTGAAGCTTTCTTT. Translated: CASSREGGLNTEAFF.

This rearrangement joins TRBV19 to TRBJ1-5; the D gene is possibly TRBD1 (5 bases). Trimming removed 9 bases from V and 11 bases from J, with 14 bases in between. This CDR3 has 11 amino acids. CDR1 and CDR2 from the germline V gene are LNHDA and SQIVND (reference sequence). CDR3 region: CASGGGGAQHF. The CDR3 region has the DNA TGTGCCAGCGGGGGAGGTGGGGCCCAGCATTTT.

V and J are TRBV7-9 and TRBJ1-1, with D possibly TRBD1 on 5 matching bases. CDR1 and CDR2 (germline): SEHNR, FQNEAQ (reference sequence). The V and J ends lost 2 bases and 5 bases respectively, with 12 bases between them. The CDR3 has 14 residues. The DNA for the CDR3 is TGTGCCAGCAGCTTACAGGGTGGGAAGACTGAAGCTTTCTTT. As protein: CASSLQGGKTEAFF.

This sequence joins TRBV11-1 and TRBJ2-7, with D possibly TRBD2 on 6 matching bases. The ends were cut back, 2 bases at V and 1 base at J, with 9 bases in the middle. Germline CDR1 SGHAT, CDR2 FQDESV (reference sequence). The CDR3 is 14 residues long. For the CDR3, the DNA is TGTGCCAGCAGCTTACCGGGAGCGTCCTACGAGCAGTACGTC. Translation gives CASSLPGASYEQYV.

The CDR3 nucleotides are TGTGCCAGCTCACCAGACAGGGATGGAAACACCATATATTTT. Translation: CASSPDRDGNTIYF. The chain links TRBV18 to TRBJ1-3; 7 positions agree with TRBD1. CDR3 length equals 14 residues. Losses at the gene ends were 2 bases for V and 3 bases for J; bases not matched to a gene: 1. Germline V CDR1 and CDR2: KGHSH, LQKENI.

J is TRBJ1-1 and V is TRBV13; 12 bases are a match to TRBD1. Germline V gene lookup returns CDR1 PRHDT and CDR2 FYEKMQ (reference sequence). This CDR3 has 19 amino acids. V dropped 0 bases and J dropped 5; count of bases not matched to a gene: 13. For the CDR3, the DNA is TGTGCCAGCAGCTTAGGTGGGACAGGGGGCGCGGGGGTGACTACTGAAGCTTTCTTT. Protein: CASSLGGTGGAGVTTEAFF.

CDR3 nucleotides: TGTGCCAGCAGTTTACGAACAGGGTACTCTGGAAACACCATATATTTT. This sequence encodes CASSLRTGYSGNTIYF. The V gene is TRBV28, the J gene TRBJ1-3; D is perhaps TRBD1 (6 bases). Germline V gene data show CDR1 as MDHEN and CDR2 as SYDVKM. The CDR3 length is 16 residues. The germline V and J ends were trimmed by 2 bases and 0 bases, with 11 bases remaining between them. Drawing the rest from reference TRBV28 and TRBJ1-3, the complete variable domain is DVKVTQSSRYLVKRTGEKVFLECVQDMDHENMFWYRQDPGLGLRLIYFSYDVKMKEKGDIPEGYSVSREKKERFSLILESASTNQTSMYLCASSLRTGYSGNTIYFGEGSWLTVV.

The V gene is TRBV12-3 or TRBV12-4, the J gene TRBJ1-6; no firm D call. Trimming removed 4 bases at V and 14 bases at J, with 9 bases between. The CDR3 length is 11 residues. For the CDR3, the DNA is TGTGCCAGCAGTTCCGGTTCGACCCTCCACTTT. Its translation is CASSSGSTLHF.

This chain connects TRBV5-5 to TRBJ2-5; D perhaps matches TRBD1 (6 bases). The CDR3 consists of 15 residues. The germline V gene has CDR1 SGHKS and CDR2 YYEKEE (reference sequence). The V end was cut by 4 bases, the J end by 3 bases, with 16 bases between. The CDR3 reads CASSIGQPLEETQYF. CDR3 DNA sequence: TGTGCCAGCAGCATCGGACAGCCCCTGGAAGAGACCCAGTACTTC.

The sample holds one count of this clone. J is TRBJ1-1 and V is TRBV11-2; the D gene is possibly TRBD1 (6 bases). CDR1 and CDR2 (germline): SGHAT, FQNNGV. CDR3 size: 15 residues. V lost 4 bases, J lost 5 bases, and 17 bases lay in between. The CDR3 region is CASSWSRGGPTEAFF. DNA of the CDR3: TGTGCCAGCAGCTGGAGTCGTGGGGGGCCGACTGAAGCTTTCTTT.

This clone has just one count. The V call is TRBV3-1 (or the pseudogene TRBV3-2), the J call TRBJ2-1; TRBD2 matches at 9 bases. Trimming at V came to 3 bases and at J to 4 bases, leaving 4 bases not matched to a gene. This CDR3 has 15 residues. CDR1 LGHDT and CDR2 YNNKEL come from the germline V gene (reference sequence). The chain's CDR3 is CASSQGLAVYNEQFF. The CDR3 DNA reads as TGTGCCAGCAGCCAGGGACTAGCTGTGTACAATGAGCAGTTCTTC.

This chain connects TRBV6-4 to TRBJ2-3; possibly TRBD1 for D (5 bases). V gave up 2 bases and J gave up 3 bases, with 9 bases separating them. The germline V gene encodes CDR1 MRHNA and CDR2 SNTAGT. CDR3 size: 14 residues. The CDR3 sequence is CASSDAPGTDTQYF. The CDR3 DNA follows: TGTGCCAGCAGTGACGCACCAGGGACAGATACGCAGTATTTT.

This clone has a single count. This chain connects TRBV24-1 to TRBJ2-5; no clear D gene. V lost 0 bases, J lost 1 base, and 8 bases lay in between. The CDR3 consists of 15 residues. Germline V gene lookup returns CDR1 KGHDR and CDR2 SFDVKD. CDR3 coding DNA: TGTGCCACCAGTGATTTGGGTGGGATCCAAGAGACCCAGTACTTC. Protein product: CATSDLGGIQETQYF.

The CDR3 nucleotides read TGTGCCAGCAGCCAGTCCGGGACAGGGGACCGCACAGATACGCAGTATTTT. It is translated as CASSQSGTGDRTDTQYF. The chain recombines TRBV14 with TRBJ2-3; 10 bases are a match to TRBD1. J gave up 1 base and V 3 bases, and 7 bases lay outside the gene matches. Per the germline V gene, CDR1 is SGHDN and CDR2 is FVKESK. The CDR3 has 17 amino acids. Complete variable domain (other parts from reference TRBV14 and TRBJ2-3): EAGVTQFPSHSVIEKGQTVTLRCDPISGHDNLYWYRRVMGKEIKFLLHFVKESKQDESGMPNNRFLAERTGGTYSTLKVQPAELEDSGVYFCASSQSGTGDRTDTQYFGPGTRLTVL.